These 7 T cell receptor beta chains share one sample of origin, sequenced in a study of blood T cell repertoires in COVID-19. Method: immunoSEQ multiplex PCR; TCRdb's copy keeps in-frame clones and lacks some. Of 50,000 to 55,000 clones listed, over 75% were seen once; the top ten hold approximately 15%. The specimen was peripheral blood. These receptors all come from a human donor with active COVID-19. The donor label of this sample is uncertain.

The chain uses TRBV5-4 and TRBJ2-6, with 7 nucleotides matching TRBD1. The CDR3 consists of 16 residues. The germline V gene has CDR1 SGHNT and CDR2 YYREEE (reference sequence). The trim removed 4 bases at V and 2 bases at J, leaving 6 bases unmatched. CDR3 protein: CASSLRQGTGANVLTF. Written as DNA, the CDR3 is TGTGCCAGCAGCCTCCGACAGGGAACTGGGGCCAACGTCCTGACTTTC.

The chain joins TRBV5-1 to TRBJ1-4; D call uncertain. This CDR3 spans 15 amino acids. Germline lookup yields CDR1 SGHRS and CDR2 YFSETQ. V shed 1 base and J shed 4 bases, with 11 bases lying between them. The CDR3 spells CASSLNGRSNEKLFF. The CDR3, as DNA: TGCGCCAGCAGCTTGAATGGTAGGAGTAATGAAAAACTGTTTTTT.

The chain has TRBV19 and TRBJ1-3; 8 positions agree with TRBD1. The J segment lost 2 bases and the V segment lost 11 bases, leaving 5 bases of the junction unmatched. Germline CDR1 is LNHDA and CDR2 is SQIVND (reference sequence). The CDR3 spans 13 residues. CDR3 in DNA: TGTGCCGTGGCACAGGGGGCTGGAAACACCATATATTTT. This sequence encodes CAVAQGAGNTIYF.

V is TRBV6-5 and J is TRBJ1-5, with D possibly matching TRBD1 (5 bases). Germline V gene lookup returns CDR1 MNHEY and CDR2 SVGAGI. The CDR3 is made up of 15 amino acids. The ends were cut back, 7 bases at V and 4 bases at J, with 17 bases in the middle. The CDR3 bases are TGTGCCAGCACTAGGGGCAGGGTTGTGAATCAGCCCCAGCATTTT. This translates into CASTRGRVVNQPQHF.

The chain combines TRBV19 with TRBJ2-3, with TRBD1 matching 9 bases. The V and J ends lost 9 bases and 2 bases, in that order; junction bases with no gene match: 21. Germline lookup yields CDR1 LNHDA and CDR2 SQIVND (reference sequence). The CDR3 is made up of 19 amino acids. The CDR3 DNA follows: TGTGCCAGCGTTAGATCCGGGACAGGGATGTCCCTGATCACAGATACGCAGTATTTT. Translated: CASVRSGTGMSLITDTQYF. Supplemented by reference TRBV19 and TRBJ2-3, the full variable domain reads DGGITQSPKYLFRKEGQNVTLSCEQNLNHDAMYWYRQDPGQGLRLIYYSQIVNDFQKGDIAEGYSVSREKKESFPLTVTSAQKNPTAFYLCASVRSGTGMSLITDTQYFGPGTRLTVL.

This chain links TRBV6-2 or TRBV6-3 with TRBJ2-5; 10 bases fit TRBD2. CDR3 length: 16 amino acids. Trimming removed 4 bases from V and 4 bases from J; junction bases left unmatched: 9. Germline V gene lookup returns CDR1 MNHEY and CDR2 SVGEGT. The CDR3 sequence: CASSSLRTSGSETQYF. The CDR3 bases are TGTGCCAGCAGTTCCCTACGGACTAGCGGATCAGAGACCCAGTACTTC.

The genes are TRBV7-8 and TRBJ1-5, with 8 bases lining up with TRBD1. The germline V gene has CDR1 SGHVS and CDR2 FQNEAQ. V shed 4 bases and J 4 bases; nucleotides not matched to a gene: 3. CDR3 length equals 14 residues. The CDR3 region is CASSYYRGNQPQHF. CDR3 bases: TGTGCCAGCAGCTACTACAGGGGGAATCAGCCCCAGCATTTT.